Sequencing of this T cell receptor beta chain was carried out in a study of blood T cell repertoires in COVID-19. Overall study: Acute and convalescent COVID-19 specimens originated in the United States, Italy and Spain. Sample material is recorded as cDNA or gDNA derived from T cells, B-cell-depleted T cells, or PBMCs.

In the original analysis: Amplified reference gene primers provided the basis for estimating nucleated cell counts. Sequenced by immunoSEQ multiplex PCR; TCRdb stores in-frame clones only, minus some. V, J and clone size derive from that table, while D and trimming were established from the DNA sequence. In the table there are 200,000 to 250,000 clones, 85% to 90% of which are singletons. The CDR3 spans 15 residues. With 6 bases removed from V and 0 bases from J, the gap between germline ends came to 14 bases. CDR1 and CDR2 (germline): KGHSH, LQKENI. The source is a woman in her seventies with active or convalescent COVID-19. The chain carries TRBV18 and TRBJ1-1, with D unresolved. Material for sequencing was peripheral blood. For the CDR3, the DNA is TGTGCCAGCTCTCCTCTAAACCTCATGAACACTGAAGCTTTCTTT. This codes for CASSPLNLMNTEAFF.